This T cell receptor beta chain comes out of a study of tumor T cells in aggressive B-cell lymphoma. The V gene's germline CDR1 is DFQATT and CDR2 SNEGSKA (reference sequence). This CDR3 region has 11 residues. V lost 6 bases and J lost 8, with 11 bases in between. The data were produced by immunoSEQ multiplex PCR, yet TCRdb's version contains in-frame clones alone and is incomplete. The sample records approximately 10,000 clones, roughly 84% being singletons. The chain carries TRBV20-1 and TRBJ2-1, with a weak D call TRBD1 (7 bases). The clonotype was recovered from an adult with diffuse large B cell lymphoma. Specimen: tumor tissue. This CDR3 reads CSAARGDEQFF. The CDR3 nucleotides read TGCAGTGCCGCCAGGGGGGATGAGCAGTTCTTC.